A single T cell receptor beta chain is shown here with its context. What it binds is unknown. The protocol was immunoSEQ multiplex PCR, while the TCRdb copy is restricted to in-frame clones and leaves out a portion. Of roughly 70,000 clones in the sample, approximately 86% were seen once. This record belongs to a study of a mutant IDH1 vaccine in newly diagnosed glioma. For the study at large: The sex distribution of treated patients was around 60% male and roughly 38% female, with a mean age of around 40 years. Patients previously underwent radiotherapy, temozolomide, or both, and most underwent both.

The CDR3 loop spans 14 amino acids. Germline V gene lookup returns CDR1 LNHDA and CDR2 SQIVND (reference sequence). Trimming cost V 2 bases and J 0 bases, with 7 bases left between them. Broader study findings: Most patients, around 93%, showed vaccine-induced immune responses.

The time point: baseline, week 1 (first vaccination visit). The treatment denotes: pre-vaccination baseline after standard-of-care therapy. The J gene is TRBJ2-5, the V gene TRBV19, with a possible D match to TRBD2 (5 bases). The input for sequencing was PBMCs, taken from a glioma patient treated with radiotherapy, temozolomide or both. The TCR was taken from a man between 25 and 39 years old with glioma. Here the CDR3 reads CASSITRNQETQYF. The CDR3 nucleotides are TGTGCCAGTAGTATAACTAGAAACCAAGAGACCCAGTACTTC.